The clone carrying this T cell receptor beta chain turned up a few times. Its antigen is undetermined. Other DNA sequences in this specimen translate into the identical CDR3. The donors were part of the validation cohort of 100 to 150 subjects. That cohort was separate from the first cohort, which comprised some 670 subjects. This specimen comes from a study of cytomegalovirus exposure and HLA in healthy donors. General observations from the study: According to the study, around 180 TCR beta chains were cytomegalovirus-associated. Most observed TCR sequences were rare, whereas some public TCRs were detected in many donors. In vitro confirmation showed three CMV-associated chains to be CMV antigen specific.

Profiled with immunoSEQ multiplex PCR; TCRdb holds only in-frame clones, not every one. This sample yields about 200,000 clones, of which roughly 84% are seen a single time; over 10% belongs to the top ten. The CDR3 totals 13 residues. Trimming pared 0 bases from V and 4 bases from J, leaving 7 bases between. From germline, CDR1 is GTSNPN and CDR2 SVGIG (reference sequence). V is TRBV30 and J is TRBJ1-5; D is ambiguous. Input material: PBMCs. The TCR sequence derives from a young woman in good health and CMV-seropositive. In DNA, the CDR3 is TGTGCCTGGAGTGTGAGCGGAAATCAGCCCCAGCATTTT. Translating it yields CAWSVSGNQPQHF.